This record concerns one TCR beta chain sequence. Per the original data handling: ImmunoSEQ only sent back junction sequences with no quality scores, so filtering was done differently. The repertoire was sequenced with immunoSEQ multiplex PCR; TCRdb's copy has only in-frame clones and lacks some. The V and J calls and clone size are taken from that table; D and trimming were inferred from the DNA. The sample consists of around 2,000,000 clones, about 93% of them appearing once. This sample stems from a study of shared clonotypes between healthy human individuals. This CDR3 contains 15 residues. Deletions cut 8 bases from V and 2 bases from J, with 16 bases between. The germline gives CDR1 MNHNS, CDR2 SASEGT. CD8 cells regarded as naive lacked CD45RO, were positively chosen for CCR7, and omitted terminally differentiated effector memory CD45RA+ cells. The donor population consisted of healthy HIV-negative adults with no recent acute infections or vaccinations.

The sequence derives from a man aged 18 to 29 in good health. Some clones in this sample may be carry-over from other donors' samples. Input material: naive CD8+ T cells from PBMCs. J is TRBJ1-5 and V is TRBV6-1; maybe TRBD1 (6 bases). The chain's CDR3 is CASSGTGWGNQPQHF. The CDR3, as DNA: TGTGCCAGCTCAGGAACAGGGTGGGGCAATCAGCCCCAGCATTTT.